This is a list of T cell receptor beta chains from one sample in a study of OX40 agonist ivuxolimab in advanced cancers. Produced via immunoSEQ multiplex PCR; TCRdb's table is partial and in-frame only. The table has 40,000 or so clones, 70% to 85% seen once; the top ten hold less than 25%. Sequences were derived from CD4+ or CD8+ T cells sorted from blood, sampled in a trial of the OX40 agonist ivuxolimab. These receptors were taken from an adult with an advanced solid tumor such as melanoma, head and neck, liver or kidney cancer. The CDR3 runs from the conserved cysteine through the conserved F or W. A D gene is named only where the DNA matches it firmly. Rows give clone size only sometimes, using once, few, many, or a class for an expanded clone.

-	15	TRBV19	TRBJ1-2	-	TGTGCCAGTAGTATCGCGGGGTGGGGGCATAATGGCTACACCTTC	CASSIAGWGHNGYTF
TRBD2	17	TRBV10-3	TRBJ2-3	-	TGTGCCATCAGTGAGAGGGGGAGGGGACTAGCCCCAGATACGCAGTATTTT	CAISERGRGLAPDTQYF
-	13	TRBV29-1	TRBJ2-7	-	TGCAGCGTTGCGGGCAGTAATCCTTACGAGCAGTACTTC	CSVAGSNPYEQYF
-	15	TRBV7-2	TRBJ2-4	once	TGTGCCAGCAGCTTAGCGCGACTAGCCAAAAACATTCAGTACTTC	CASSLARLAKNIQYF
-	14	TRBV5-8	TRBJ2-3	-	TGTGCCAGCAGCTTGAGGACAGACACAGATACGCAGTATTTT	CASSLRTDTDTQYF
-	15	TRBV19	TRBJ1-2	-	TGTGCCAGTAGTACCGGGACCAACTCTAACTATGGCTACACCTTC	CASSTGTNSNYGYTF
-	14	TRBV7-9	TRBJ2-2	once	TGTGCCAGCAGCCCCCTCATTAACACCGGGGAGCTGTTTTTT	CASSPLINTGELFF
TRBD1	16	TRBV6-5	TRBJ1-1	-	TGTGCCAGCAGTTACCGTCGACAGGGTCCGGGCACTGAAGCTTTCTTT	CASSYRRQGPGTEAFF
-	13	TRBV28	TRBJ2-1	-	TGTGCCAGCAGTTTGGGGGGTTACAATGAGCAGTTCTTC	CASSLGGYNEQFF
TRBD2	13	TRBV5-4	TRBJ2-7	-	TGTGCCAGCAGCTTGGATACTAGCGGCGAGCAGTACTTC	CASSLDTSGEQYF
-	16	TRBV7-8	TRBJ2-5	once	TGTGCCAGCAGCTTAGAGCAAGCCCGCCTCGGGGAGACCCAGTACTTC	CASSLEQARLGETQYF
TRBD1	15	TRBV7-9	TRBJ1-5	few	TGTGCCAGCAGCGGTACAGGGGTTAGCAATCAGCCCCAGCATTTT	CASSGTGVSNQPQHF
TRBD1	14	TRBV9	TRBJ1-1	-	TGTGCCAGCAGCGTTCAGACAGGGGGCACTGAAGCTTTCTTT	CASSVQTGGTEAFF
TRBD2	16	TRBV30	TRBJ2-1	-	TGTGCCTGGAAAGCGACTAGCGGGAGTGCCTACAATGAGCAGTTCTTC	CAWKATSGSAYNEQFF
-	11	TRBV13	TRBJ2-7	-	TGTGCCAGCAGCCGCAGCTACGAGCAGTACTTC	CASSRSYEQYF
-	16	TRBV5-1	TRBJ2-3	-	TGCGCCAGCAGCTTGCCCGAAAAATCTAGCACAGATACGCAGTATTTT	CASSLPEKSSTDTQYF
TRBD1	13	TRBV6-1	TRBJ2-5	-	TGTGCCAGCAAAAGACAGGGTCCGGAGACCCAGTACTTC	CASKRQGPETQYF
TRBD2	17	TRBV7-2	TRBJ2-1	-	TGTGCCAGCAGCTTACGTGTAGCGGGAGTGGCCTACAATGAGCAGTTCTTC	CASSLRVAGVAYNEQFF
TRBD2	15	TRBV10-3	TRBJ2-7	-	TGTGCCATCAGAGTAGCGGGAGGAAGAAGCGACGAGCAGTACTTC	CAIRVAGGRSDEQYF
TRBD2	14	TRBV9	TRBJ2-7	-	TGTGCCAGCAGCGCGTCCGGGACTAGCTACGAGCAGTACTTC	CASSASGTSYEQYF
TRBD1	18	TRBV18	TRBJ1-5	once	TGTGCCAGCTCACCTCAGTTCTGGGACAGGGTTAAGGATCAGCCCCAGCATTTT	CASSPQFWDRVKDQPQHF
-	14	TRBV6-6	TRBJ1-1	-	TGTGCCAGCAGTTACCAAAGGGGTGGGACTGAAGCTTTCTTT	CASSYQRGGTEAFF
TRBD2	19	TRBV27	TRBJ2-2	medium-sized	TGTGCCAGCAGTCCAGGGACTAGCGGAGTTAATAGATACACCGGGGAGCTGTTTTTT	CASSPGTSGVNRYTGELFF
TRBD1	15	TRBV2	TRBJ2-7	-	TGTGCCAGCAGCTACGCCGCGACAGGGTCGTGGGAGCAGTACTTC	CASSYAATGSWEQYF
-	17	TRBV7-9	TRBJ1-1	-	TGTGCCAGCAGCTTAGCAGGAAGGGCCGCAGGGAACACTGAAGCTTTCTTT	CASSLAGRAAGNTEAFF
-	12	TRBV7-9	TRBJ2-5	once	TGTGCCAGCAACCGACAGGAAGAGACCCAGTACTTC	CASNRQEETQYF
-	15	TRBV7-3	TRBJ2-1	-	TGTGCCAGCAGCTTAGTGGTAGGATCCTACAATGAGCAGTTCTTC	CASSLVVGSYNEQFF
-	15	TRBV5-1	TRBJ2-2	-	TGCGCCAGCAGCGTGGGACTGCTGAACACCGGGGAGCTGTTTTTT	CASSVGLLNTGELFF
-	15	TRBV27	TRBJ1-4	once	TGTGCCAGCAGTTTATCGGGGGAGTGGGGGGAAAAACTGTTTTTT	CASSLSGEWGEKLFF
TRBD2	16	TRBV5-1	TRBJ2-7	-	TGCGCCAGCAGCTTGGTATCAGCGGGGGGGCCCCACGAGCAGTACTTC	CASSLVSAGGPHEQYF
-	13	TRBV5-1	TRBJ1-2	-	TGCGCCAGCAGCTTGGGAATTAACTATGGCTACACCTTC	CASSLGINYGYTF
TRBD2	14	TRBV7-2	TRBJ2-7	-	TGTGCCAGCAGCTTAAGTCTAGCGGGACTCGAGCAGTACTTC	CASSLSLAGLEQYF
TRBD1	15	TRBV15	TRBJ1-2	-	TGTGCCACCAGCAGAGATCGGGGACAGGGATCTGGCTACACCTTC	CATSRDRGQGSGYTF
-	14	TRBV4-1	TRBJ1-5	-	TGCGCCAGCAGCCGCCCTGACAGTAATCAGCCCCAGCATTTT	CASSRPDSNQPQHF
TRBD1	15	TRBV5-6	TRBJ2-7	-	TGTGCCAGCAGCCCCCTGGGGGGACAGGACTACGAGCAGTACTTC	CASSPLGGQDYEQYF
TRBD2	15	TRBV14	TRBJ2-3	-	TGTGCCAGCAGCCAAGGGGGCAGCGGGAGCGCTACGCAGTATTTT	CASSQGGSGSATQYF
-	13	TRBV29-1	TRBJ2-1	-	TGCAGCGTAACGGACTCCTCATACAATGAGCAGTTCTTC	CSVTDSSYNEQFF
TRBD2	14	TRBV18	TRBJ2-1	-	TGTGCCAGCTCACCTCTGGGACTAGCGGGAGGTGCAATCTTC	CASSPLGLAGGAIF
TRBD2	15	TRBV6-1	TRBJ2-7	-	TGTGCCAGCAGTGAAGAGCCTAGCGGGGGACAAGAGCAGTACTTC	CASSEEPSGGQEQYF
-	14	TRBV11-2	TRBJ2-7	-	TGTGCCAGCAGCTTAGGCAAGACCTCCTACGAGCAGTACTTC	CASSLGKTSYEQYF
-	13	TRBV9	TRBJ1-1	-	TGTGCCAGCAGCGTAGCGGGGAACACTGAAGCTTTCTTT	CASSVAGNTEAFF
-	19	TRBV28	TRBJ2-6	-	TGTGCCAGCAGCCCGATCGGGGCCTCTCCCTTCTCTGGGGCCAACGTCCTGACTTTC	CASSPIGASPFSGANVLTF
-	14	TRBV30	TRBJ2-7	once	TGTGCCTCCACGACAGATTCCAGCTTCTACGAGCAGTACTTC	CASTTDSSFYEQYF
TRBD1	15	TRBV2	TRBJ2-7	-	TGTGCCAGCAGTCCCAGGACAGGGATCGCCTACGAGCAGTACTTC	CASSPRTGIAYEQYF
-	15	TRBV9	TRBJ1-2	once	TGTGCCAGCTCCCCTACGGGGGGGCCTAACTATGGCTACACCTTC	CASSPTGGPNYGYTF
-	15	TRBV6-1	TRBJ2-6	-	TGTGCCAGCAACCTAGCTGGGGCTGGGGCCAACGTCCTGACTTTC	CASNLAGAGANVLTF
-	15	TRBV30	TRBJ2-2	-	TGTGCCTGGAGTATCTCGGGACATAGGACCGGGGAGCTGTTTTTT	CAWSISGHRTGELFF
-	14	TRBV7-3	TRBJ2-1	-	TGTGCCAGCAGCTCCCAGGGGTCCCACAATGAGCAGTTCTTC	CASSSQGSHNEQFF
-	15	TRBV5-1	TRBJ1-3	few	TGCGCCAGCAGCTCTGGGTCCAGCGATGGAAACACCATATATTTT	CASSSGSSDGNTIYF
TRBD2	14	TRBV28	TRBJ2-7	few	TGTGCCAGCAGTTACCGGGAGGGTTCCTACGAGCAGTACTTC	CASSYREGSYEQYF
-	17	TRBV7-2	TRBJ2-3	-	TGTGCCAGCAGCTTTGGTAGCGGATACATTAGCACAGATACGCAGTATTTT	CASSFGSGYISTDTQYF